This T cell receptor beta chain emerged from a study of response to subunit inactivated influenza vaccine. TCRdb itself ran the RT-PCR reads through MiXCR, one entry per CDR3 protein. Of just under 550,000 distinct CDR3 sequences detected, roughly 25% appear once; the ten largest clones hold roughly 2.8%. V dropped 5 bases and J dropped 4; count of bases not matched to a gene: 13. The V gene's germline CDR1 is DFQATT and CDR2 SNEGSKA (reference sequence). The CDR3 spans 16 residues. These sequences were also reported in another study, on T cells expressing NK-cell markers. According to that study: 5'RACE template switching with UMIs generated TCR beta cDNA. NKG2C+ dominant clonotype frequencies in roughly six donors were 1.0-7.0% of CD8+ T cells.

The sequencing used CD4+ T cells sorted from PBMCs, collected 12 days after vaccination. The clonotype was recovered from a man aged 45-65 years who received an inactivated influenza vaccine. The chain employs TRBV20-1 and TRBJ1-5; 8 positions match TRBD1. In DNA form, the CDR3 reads TGCAGTGCTTGGCCTCTTGGACAGGGCGCAAATCAGCCCCAGCATTTT. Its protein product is CSAWPLGQGANQPQHF.